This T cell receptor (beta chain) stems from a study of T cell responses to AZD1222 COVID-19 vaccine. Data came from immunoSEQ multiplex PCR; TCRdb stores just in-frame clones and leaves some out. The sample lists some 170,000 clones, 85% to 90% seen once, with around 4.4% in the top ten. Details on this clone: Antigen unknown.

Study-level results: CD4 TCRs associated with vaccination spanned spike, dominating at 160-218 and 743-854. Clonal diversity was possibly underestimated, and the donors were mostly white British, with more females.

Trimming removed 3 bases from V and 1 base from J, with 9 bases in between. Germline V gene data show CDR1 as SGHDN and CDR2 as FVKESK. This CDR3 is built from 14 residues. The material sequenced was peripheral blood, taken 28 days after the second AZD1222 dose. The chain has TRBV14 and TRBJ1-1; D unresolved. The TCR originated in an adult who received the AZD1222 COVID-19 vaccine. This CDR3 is CASSQQIRNTEAFF. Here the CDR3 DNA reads TGTGCCAGCAGCCAGCAGATCCGGAACACTGAAGCTTTCTTT.